A single sample is the source of the 25 T cell receptor beta chains below, sequenced in a study of T-cell memory formation after mild COVID-19. TCRdb analysed the 5' RACE reads with MiXCR anew, one entry per CDR3 protein. The sample lists more than 250,000 distinct CDR3 sequences; 15% to 20% were seen once. The specimen was PBMCs or a T cell subset sorted from them (not recorded which). The receptors here all came from a man younger than 30 who had mild COVID-19 (a few samples of this study predate the infection). Cell type and time point are not known.

The chain combines TRBV20-1 with TRBJ2-1, with unresolved D. Germline V gives CDR1 DFQATT, CDR2 SNEGSKA (reference sequence). The CDR3 runs 16 residues. Trimming left V 0 bases short and J 3 bases short, with 15 bases between. The CDR3 nucleotides read TGCAGTGCTAGAGATCTGGGTGCGGCCGGCTACAATGAGCAGTTCTTC. It encodes CSARDLGAAGYNEQFF.

This clonotype was counted between two and nine times. V is TRBV5-1 and J is TRBJ1-2; D remains unclear. Trimming cost V 7 bases and J 3 bases, with 10 bases left between them. The CDR3 length is 12 residues. CDR1 SGHRS and CDR2 YFSETQ come from the germline V gene. The CDR3 nucleotides are TGCGCCAGCTCCACCCCAGACTATGGCTACACCTTC. Translating it yields CASSTPDYGYTF.

This clonotype was observed a few times. The chain couples TRBV11-1 to TRBJ1-1; no reliable D call. CDR1 is SGHAT and CDR2 is FQDESV in the germline V gene (reference sequence). Trimming cost V 5 bases and J 4 bases, with 8 bases left between them. The CDR3 has 12 residues. The CDR3 DNA reads TGTGCCAGCAGCCGGAGCGGCACTGAAGCTTTCTTT. It is translated as CASSRSGTEAFF.

The chain is built from TRBV20-1 and TRBJ2-7, with D maybe TRBD2 (6 bases). V dropped 2 bases and J dropped 9 bases, with 17 bases sitting between them. This CDR3 has 13 residues. Germline V gene lookup returns CDR1 DFQATT and CDR2 SNEGSKA (reference sequence). CDR3 in DNA: TGCAGTGCTAGAATCAAGGGAGGAGCGTGGCAGTACTTC. Translation gives CSARIKGGAWQYF.

The chain joins TRBV28 to TRBJ1-2; 7 nucleotides agree with TRBD1. The CDR3 covers 12 residues. CDR1 MDHEN and CDR2 SYDVKM come from the germline V gene. V lost 5 bases and J lost 8; bases outside the gene matches: 5. The CDR3 nucleotides read TGTGCCAGCAGTGTCAGGGGGTTGGGCTACACCTTC. Translating gives CASSVRGLGYTF.

This clonotype occurred a few times. The chain uses TRBV11-3 and TRBJ2-5; D unresolved. The V and J ends lost 2 bases and 4 bases respectively, with 8 bases between them. Germline CDR1 SGHNT, CDR2 YENEEA. The CDR3 covers 13 residues. CDR3 loop: CASSLSVGETQYF. CDR3 nucleotide sequence: TGTGCCAGCAGCTTATCGGTGGGAGAGACCCAGTACTTC. Drawing the rest from reference TRBV11-3 and TRBJ2-5, the complete variable domain is EAGVVQSPRYKIIEKKQPVAFWCNPISGHNTLYWYLQNLGQGPELLIRYENEEAVDDSQLPKDRFSAERLKGVDSTLKIQPAELGDSAVYLCASSLSVGETQYFGPGTRLLVL.

CDR3 sequence (DNA): TGTGCCAGCAGCTTAAGTAGGGACAGGGCTAATGAGCAGTTCTTC. Its protein is CASSLSRDRANEQFF. The genes are TRBV11-3 and TRBJ2-1; TRBD1 matches 9 bases. Trimming took 2 bases from V and 7 from J; bases not matched to a gene: 6. This CDR3 has 15 amino acids. Looked up from germline, CDR1 is SGHNT and CDR2 is YENEEA. The full variable domain, rest sourced from reference TRBV11-3 and TRBJ2-1, is EAGVVQSPRYKIIEKKQPVAFWCNPISGHNTLYWYLQNLGQGPELLIRYENEEAVDDSQLPKDRFSAERLKGVDSTLKIQPAELGDSAVYLCASSLSRDRANEQFFGPGTRLTVL.

On this clonotype itself: A read error may account for a junction end that differs from germline. The chain is built from TRBV20-1 and TRBJ2-5; 8 nucleotides line up with TRBD2. Germline loops: CDR1 DFQATT, CDR2 SNEGSKA (reference sequence). The CDR3 totals 12 residues. The DNA for the CDR3 is TGCAGTGCCAGAGCGGGGGTAGAGACCCAGTACTTC. This encodes CSARAGVETQYF.

The chain joins TRBV12-3 or TRBV12-4 to TRBJ1-5, with D uncertain. The CDR3 loop spans 13 amino acids. The ends were cut back, 5 bases at V and 6 bases at J, with 11 bases in the middle. CDR3 in DNA: TGTGCCAGCAGTCAGGCCTGGGGTCAGCCCCAGCATTTT. Protein product: CASSQAWGQPQHF.

This clonotype was observed a few times. The chain employs TRBV7-9 and TRBJ2-1; 8 positions agree with TRBD1. The CDR3 is 16 amino acids. Trimming took 1 base from V and 2 from J; bases not matched to a gene: 4. Per germline, CDR1 SEHNR and CDR2 FQNEAQ (reference sequence). CDR3 sequence: CASSLELGQAYNEQFF. CDR3 nucleotides: TGTGCCAGCAGCTTAGAGCTGGGACAGGCCTACAATGAGCAGTTCTTC.

This clonotype was seen once. This chain connects TRBV6-5 to TRBJ2-7; 10 nucleotides match TRBD1. The CDR3 covers 14 residues. The J segment lost 7 bases and the V segment lost 6 bases, leaving 9 bases of the junction unmatched. In germline, CDR1 is MNHEY, CDR2 SVGAGI. The CDR3 is CASRGQGNWGEQYF. The CDR3 coding sequence is TGTGCCAGCAGGGGACAGGGGAATTGGGGTGAGCAGTACTTC.

The chain combines TRBV7-2 with TRBJ2-1; TRBD2 matches 7 bases. The ends lost 1 base at V and 3 bases at J; junction bases unmatched: 9. Looked up from germline, CDR1 is SGHTA and CDR2 is FQGNSA. CDR3 length equals 17 residues. The CDR3 here is CASSLGRLAELYNEQFF. The CDR3 bases are TGTGCCAGCAGCTTAGGGAGGCTAGCGGAACTCTACAATGAGCAGTTCTTC.

CDR3 sequence (DNA): TGCAGTGGCGGACAGGAGAGTAATAATTCACCCCTCCACTTT. Translated: CSGGQESNNSPLHF. The V and J genes are TRBV20-1 and TRBJ1-6; 7 positions match TRBD1. V dropped 7 bases and J dropped 5; count of bases not matched to a gene: 8. CDR1 and CDR2 (germline): DFQATT, SNEGSKA (reference sequence). CDR3 length equals 14 residues.

This clonotype was observed a few times. The chain has TRBV7-9 and TRBJ1-5; no firm D call. Germline CDR1 is SEHNR and CDR2 is FQNEAQ (reference sequence). Trimming took off 5 bases at V and 5 bases at J, with 16 bases between the two ends. The CDR3 sequence is 15 residues long. Here the CDR3 DNA reads TGTGCCAGCAGCCCGCCGGGTCCTCGCGATCAGCCCCAGCATTTT. This encodes CASSPPGPRDQPQHF.

The V and J genes are TRBV5-1 and TRBJ2-1; 8 nucleotides line up with TRBD2. Unmatched junction bases numbered 15, after V lost 4 bases and J lost 15 bases. The CDR3 runs 14 residues. The germline V gene has CDR1 SGHRS and CDR2 YFSETQ. The CDR3 reads CASSMTSAQERGFF. The CDR3 DNA follows: TGCGCCAGCAGCATGACTAGCGCCCAGGAGAGGGGGTTCTTC.

The J gene is TRBJ2-6, the V gene TRBV11-2; D is perhaps TRBD1 (6 bases). V lost 5 bases to trimming and J lost 3 bases, with 17 bases between them. Germline loops: CDR1 SGHAT, CDR2 FQNNGV. The CDR3 loop spans 17 amino acids. The DNA of the CDR3 is TGTGCCAGCAGCAGAGGACAGTACTTGAGTGGGGCCAACGTCCTGACTTTC. Protein product: CASSRGQYLSGANVLTF.

The genes are TRBV20-1 and TRBJ2-3, with D possibly TRBD2 on 6 matching bases. This CDR3 is 17 amino acids long. Trimming stripped 4 bases from V and 1 base from J, with 21 bases between. Germline V gives CDR1 DFQATT, CDR2 SNEGSKA (reference sequence). DNA of the CDR3: TGCAGTGCTAAGCCCCGTGGGGGGACGTCTGGCACAGATACGCAGTATTTT. Amino acid sequence: CSAKPRGGTSGTDTQYF.

In this sample, this clonotype turned up a few times. The chain has TRBV12-3 or TRBV12-4 and TRBJ2-3; either TRBD1 or TRBD2 may fit D (5 bases each). This CDR3 comprises 13 residues. Trimming cost V 8 bases and J 1 base, with 10 bases left between them. The CDR3 is CASLLGGTDTQYF. DNA of the CDR3: TGTGCCAGCTTATTGGGGGGCACAGATACGCAGTATTTT.

V is TRBV24-1 and J is TRBJ2-1, with 7 nucleotides matching TRBD1. The CDR3 runs to 15 residues. Per germline, CDR1 KGHDR and CDR2 SFDVKD. The ends lost 5 bases at V and 4 bases at J; junction bases unmatched: 7. The CDR3 reads CATSAGGQKYNEQFF. The CDR3 nucleotides are TGTGCCACCAGTGCTGGGGGACAGAAATACAATGAGCAGTTCTTC.

The sample holds a few counts of this clonotype. J is TRBJ1-1 and V is TRBV5-1; 7 positions agree with TRBD1. CDR3 size: 14 residues. Losses at the gene ends were 4 bases for V and 0 bases for J; bases not matched to a gene: 3. Germline V gene lookup returns CDR1 SGHRS and CDR2 YFSETQ. CDR3 amino acids: CASSKGTVNTEAFF. The CDR3 nucleotides are TGCGCCAGCAGCAAGGGGACAGTGAACACTGAAGCTTTCTTT.

The J gene is TRBJ2-3, the V gene TRBV12-3 or TRBV12-4, with D perhaps TRBD1 or TRBD2 (6 bases each). The V and J ends lost 1 base and 4 bases respectively, with 18 bases between them. The CDR3 is made up of 17 amino acids. The CDR3: CASSLETPSGGSDTQYF. Written as DNA, the CDR3 is TGTGCCAGCAGTTTAGAAACCCCATCCGGGGGCTCAGATACGCAGTATTTT.

CDR3 nucleotides: TGTGCCAGCAGCTTCAGGACTAGCGTCGACGAGCAGTACTTC. This codes for CASSFRTSVDEQYF. The rearrangement joins TRBV7-2 to TRBJ2-7, with TRBD2 matching 9 bases. Trimming took 3 bases from V and 5 from J; bases not matched to a gene: 5. CDR1 and CDR2 (germline): SGHTA, FQGNSA. The CDR3 is made up of 14 amino acids.

This clonotype was recorded a few times. The chain recombines TRBV15 with TRBJ1-1; D ambiguous. Germline lookup yields CDR1 LNHNV and CDR2 YYDKDF (reference sequence). This CDR3 is built from 11 residues. Trimming pared 7 bases from V and 3 bases from J, leaving 6 bases between. The CDR3 bases are TGTGCCACCAACGGGGACACTGAAGCTTTCTTT. Protein sequence: CATNGDTEAFF.

The genes are TRBV7-2 and TRBJ1-4; 8 bases are a match to TRBD1. Per the germline V gene, CDR1 is SGHTA and CDR2 is FQGNSA. The CDR3 consists of 17 residues. J lost 8 bases, V lost 0 bases, and 11 bases had no gene match. The CDR3 DNA reads as TGTGCCAGCAGCTTAGCTCCGTCAGGGGGCGGTCGGGAAAAACTGTTTTTT. This encodes CASSLAPSGGGREKLFF. Full variable domain (outside the CDR3, taken from reference TRBV7-2 and TRBJ1-4): GAGVSQSPSNKVTEKGKDVELRCDPISGHTALYWYRQSLGQGLEFLIYFQGNSAPDKSGLPSDRFSAERTGGSVSTLTIQRTQQEDSAVYLCASSLAPSGGGREKLFFGSGTQLSVL.

This clonotype was recorded at least ten times. The chain has TRBV10-3 and TRBJ1-5; D unclear. Trimming left V 2 bases short and J 2 bases short, with 7 bases between. Germline V gene sequence: CDR1 ENHRY, CDR2 SYGVKD. This CDR3 has 14 amino acids. CDR3 in DNA: TGTGCCATCAGTGAGGGGGTTCGCAATCAGCCCCAGCATTTT. This sequence encodes CAISEGVRNQPQHF.